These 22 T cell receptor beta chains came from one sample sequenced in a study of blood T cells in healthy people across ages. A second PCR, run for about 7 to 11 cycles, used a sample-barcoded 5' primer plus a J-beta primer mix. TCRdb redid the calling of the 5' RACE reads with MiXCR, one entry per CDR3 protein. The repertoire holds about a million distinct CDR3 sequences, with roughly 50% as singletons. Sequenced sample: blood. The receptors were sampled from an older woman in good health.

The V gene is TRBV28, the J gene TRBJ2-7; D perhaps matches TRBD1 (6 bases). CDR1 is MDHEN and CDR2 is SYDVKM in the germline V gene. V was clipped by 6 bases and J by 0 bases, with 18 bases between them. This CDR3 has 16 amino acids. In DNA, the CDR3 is TGTGCCAGCAGACCATCCATTCAGGGGAGCTCCTACGAGCAGTACTTC. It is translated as CASRPSIQGSSYEQYF.

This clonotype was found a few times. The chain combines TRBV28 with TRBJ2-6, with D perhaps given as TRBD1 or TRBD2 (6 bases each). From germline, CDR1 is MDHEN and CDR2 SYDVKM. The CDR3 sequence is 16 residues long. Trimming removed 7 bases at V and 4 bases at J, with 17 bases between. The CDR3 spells CASIKGGFLGANVLTF. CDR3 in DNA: TGTGCCAGCATCAAAGGGGGGTTTTTGGGGGCCAACGTCCTGACTTTC.

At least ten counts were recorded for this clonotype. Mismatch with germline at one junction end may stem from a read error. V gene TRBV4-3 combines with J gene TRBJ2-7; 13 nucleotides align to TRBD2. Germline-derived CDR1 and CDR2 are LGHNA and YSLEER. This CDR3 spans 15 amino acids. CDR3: CASSQGLAGVYEQYF. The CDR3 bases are TGTGCCAGCAGTCAAGGACTAGCGGGAGTCTACGAGCAGTACTTC.

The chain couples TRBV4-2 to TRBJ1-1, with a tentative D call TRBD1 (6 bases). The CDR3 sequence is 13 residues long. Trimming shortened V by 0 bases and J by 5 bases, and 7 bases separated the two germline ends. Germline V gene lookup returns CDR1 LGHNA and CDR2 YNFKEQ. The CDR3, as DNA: TGTGCCAGCAGCCAAGATGACAGGACTGAAGCTTTCTTT. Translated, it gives CASSQDDRTEAFF.

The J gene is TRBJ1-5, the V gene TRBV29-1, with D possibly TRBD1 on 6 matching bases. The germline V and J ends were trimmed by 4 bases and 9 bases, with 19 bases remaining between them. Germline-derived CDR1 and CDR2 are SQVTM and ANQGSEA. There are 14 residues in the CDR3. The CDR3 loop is CSVATGSRGGPQHF. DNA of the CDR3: TGCAGCGTTGCCACAGGGTCCCGTGGGGGGCCCCAGCATTTT.

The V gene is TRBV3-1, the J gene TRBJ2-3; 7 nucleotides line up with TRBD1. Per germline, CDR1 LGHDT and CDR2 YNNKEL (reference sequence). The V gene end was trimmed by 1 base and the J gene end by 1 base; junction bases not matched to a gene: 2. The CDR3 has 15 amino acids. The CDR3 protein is CASSQATGGTDTQYF. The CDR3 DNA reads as TGTGCCAGCAGCCAAGCAACAGGGGGCACAGATACGCAGTATTTT.

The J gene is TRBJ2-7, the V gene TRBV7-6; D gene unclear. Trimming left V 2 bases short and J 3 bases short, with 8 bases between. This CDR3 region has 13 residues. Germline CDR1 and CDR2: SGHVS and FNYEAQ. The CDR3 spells CASSLRILYEQYF. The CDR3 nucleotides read TGTGCCAGCAGCTTAAGGATACTCTACGAGCAGTACTTC.

The DNA of the CDR3 is TGTGCCAGCAGGACTAGCGGGGATAGCAATGAGCAGTACTTC. Protein: CASRTSGDSNEQYF. The chain joins TRBV7-9 to TRBJ2-7; 11 bases are a match to TRBD2. CDR3 length: 14 residues. The V segment lost 6 bases and the J segment 7 bases; nucleotides outside the gene matches: 8. The germline CDR1 and CDR2 sequences are SEHNR and FQNEAQ (reference sequence).

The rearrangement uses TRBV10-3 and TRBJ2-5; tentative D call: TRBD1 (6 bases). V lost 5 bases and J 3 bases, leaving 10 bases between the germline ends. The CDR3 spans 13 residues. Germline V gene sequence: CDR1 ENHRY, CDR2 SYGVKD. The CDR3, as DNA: TGTGCCATCAGTAAGGACAGAGAAGAGACCCAGTACTTC. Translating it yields CAISKDREETQYF.

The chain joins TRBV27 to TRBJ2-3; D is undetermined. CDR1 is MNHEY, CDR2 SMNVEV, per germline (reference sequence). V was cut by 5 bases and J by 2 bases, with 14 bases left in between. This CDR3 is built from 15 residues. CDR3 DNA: TGTGCCAGCAGTAAACAATCGCAATTCACAGATACGCAGTATTTT. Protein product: CASSKQSQFTDTQYF.

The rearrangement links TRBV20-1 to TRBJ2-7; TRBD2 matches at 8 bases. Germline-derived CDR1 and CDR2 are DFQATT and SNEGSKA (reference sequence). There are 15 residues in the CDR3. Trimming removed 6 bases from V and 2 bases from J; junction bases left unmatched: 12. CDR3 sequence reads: CSANIPSGLAYEQYF. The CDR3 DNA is TGCAGTGCCAATATTCCTAGCGGGCTTGCCTACGAGCAGTACTTC.

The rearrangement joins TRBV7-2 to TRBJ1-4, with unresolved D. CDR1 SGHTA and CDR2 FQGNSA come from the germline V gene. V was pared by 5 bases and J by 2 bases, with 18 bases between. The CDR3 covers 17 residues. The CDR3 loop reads CASSQRGRVDTNEKLFF. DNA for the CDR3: TGTGCCAGCAGCCAAAGAGGGAGGGTTGATACTAATGAAAAACTGTTTTTT. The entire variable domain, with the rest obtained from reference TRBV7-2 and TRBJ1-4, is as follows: GAGVSQSPSNKVTEKGKDVELRCDPISGHTALYWYRQSLGQGLEFLIYFQGNSAPDKSGLPSDRFSAERTGGSVSTLTIQRTQQEDSAVYLCASSQRGRVDTNEKLFFGSGTQLSVL.

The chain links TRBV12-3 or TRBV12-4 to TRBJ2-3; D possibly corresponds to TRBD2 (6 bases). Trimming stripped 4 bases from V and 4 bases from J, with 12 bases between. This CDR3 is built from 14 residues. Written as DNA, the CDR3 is TGTGCCAGCAGTTGGGACTTCGGTGCAGATACGCAGTATTTT. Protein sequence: CASSWDFGADTQYF.

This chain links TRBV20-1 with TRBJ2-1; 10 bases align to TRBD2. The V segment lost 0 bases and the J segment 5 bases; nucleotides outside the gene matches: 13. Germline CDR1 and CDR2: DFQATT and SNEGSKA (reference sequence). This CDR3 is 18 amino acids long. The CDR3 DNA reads TGCAGTGCTAGAGATCCCTCAATGACTAGCGGGCTCCACAATGAGCAGTTCTTC. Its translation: CSARDPSMTSGLHNEQFF.

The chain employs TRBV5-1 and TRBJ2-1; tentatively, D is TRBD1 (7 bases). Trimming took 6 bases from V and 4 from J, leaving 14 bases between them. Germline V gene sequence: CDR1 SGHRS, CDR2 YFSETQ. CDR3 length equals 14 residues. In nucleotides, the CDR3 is TGCGCCAGCACCGGGGGACAGCAATACAATGAGCAGTTCTTC. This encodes CASTGGQQYNEQFF.

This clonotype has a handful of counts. CDR3 residues: CSARGSAGVVIYEQYF. The CDR3, as DNA: TGCAGTGCTAGAGGTAGCGCCGGGGTCGTTATCTACGAGCAGTACTTC. This chain joins TRBV20-1 and TRBJ2-7; D is perhaps TRBD2 (5 bases). Germline CDR1 DFQATT, CDR2 SNEGSKA (reference sequence). This CDR3 has 16 residues. Trimming pared 1 base from V and 3 bases from J, leaving 19 bases between.

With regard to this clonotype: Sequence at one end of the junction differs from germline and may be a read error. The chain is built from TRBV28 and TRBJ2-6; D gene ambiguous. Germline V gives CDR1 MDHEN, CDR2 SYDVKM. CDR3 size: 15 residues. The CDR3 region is CASSLDNSGVNVLTF. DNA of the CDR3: TGTGCCAGCAGTTTAGACAACTCTGGGGTCAACGTCCTGACTTTC.

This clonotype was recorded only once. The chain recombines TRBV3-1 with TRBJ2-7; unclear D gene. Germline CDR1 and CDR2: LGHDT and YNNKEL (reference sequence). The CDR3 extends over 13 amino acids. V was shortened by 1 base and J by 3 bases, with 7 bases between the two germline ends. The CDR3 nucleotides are TGTGCCAGCAGCCAAGTGGTAAACTACGAGCAGTACTTC. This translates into CASSQVVNYEQYF.

As DNA, the CDR3 is TGTGCCTCAGGCCCGATCGCGGGGAAGGGCACTGAAGCTTTCTTT. The encoded protein is CASGPIAGKGTEAFF. The genes are TRBV7-9 and TRBJ1-1; the D is unclear. The CDR3 sequence is 15 residues long. The V end lost 11 bases, the J end lost 4 bases, and 23 bases lay between the germline ends. In germline, CDR1 is SEHNR, CDR2 FQNEAQ (reference sequence).

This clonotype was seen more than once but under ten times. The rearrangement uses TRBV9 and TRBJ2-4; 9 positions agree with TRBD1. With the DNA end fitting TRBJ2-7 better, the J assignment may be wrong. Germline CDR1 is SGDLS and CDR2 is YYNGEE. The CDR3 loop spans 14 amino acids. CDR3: CASSVAGQGNEQYF. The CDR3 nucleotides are TGTGCCAGCAGCGTGGCGGGACAGGGTAACGAGCAGTACTTC.

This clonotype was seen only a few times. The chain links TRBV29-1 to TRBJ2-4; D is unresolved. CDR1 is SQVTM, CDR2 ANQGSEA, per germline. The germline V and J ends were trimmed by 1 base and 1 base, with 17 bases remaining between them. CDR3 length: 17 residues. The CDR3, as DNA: TGCAGCGTTGAAGGAGTGGGGTCACTTGGGGCCAAAAACATTCAGTACTTC. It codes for CSVEGVGSLGAKNIQYF. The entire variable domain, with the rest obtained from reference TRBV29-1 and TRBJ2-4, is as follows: SAVISQKPSRDICQRGTSLTIQCQVDSQVTMMFWYRQQPGQSLTLIATANQGSEATYESGFVIDKFPISRPNLTFSTLTVSNMSPEDSSIYLCSVEGVGSLGAKNIQYFGAGTRLSVL.

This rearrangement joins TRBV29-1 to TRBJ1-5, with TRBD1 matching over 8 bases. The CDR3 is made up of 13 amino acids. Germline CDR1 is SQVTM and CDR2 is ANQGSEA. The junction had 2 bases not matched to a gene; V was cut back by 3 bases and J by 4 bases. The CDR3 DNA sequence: TGCAGCGTTGACACAGGGGGAAATCAGCCCCAGCATTTT. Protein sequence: CSVDTGGNQPQHF. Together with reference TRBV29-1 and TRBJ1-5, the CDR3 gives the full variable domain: SAVISQKPSRDICQRGTSLTIQCQVDSQVTMMFWYRQQPGQSLTLIATANQGSEATYESGFVIDKFPISRPNLTFSTLTVSNMSPEDSSIYLCSVDTGGNQPQHFGDGTRLSIL.